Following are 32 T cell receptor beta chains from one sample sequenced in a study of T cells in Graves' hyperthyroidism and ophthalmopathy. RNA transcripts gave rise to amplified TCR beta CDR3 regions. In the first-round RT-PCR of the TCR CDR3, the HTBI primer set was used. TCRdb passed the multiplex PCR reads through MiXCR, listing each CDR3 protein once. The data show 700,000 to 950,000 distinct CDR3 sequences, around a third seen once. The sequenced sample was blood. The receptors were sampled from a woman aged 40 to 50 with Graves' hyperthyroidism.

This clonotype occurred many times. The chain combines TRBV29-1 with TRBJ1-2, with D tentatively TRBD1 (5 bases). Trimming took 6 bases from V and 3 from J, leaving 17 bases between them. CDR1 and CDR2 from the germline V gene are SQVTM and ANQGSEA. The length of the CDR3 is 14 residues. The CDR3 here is CSVSNRSTYYGYTF. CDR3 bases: TGCAGCGTATCAAACAGGTCGACCTACTATGGCTACACCTTC.

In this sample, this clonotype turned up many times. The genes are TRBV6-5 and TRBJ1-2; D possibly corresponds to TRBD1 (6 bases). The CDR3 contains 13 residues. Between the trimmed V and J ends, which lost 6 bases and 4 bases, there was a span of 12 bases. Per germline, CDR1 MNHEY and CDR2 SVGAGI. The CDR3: CASSWTESYGYTF. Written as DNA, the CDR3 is TGTGCCAGCAGCTGGACAGAGAGCTATGGCTACACCTTC.

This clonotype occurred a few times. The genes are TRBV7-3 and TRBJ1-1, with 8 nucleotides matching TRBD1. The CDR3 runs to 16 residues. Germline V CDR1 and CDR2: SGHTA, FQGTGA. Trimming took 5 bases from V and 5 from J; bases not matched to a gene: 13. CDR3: CASSPTPGRGRTEAFF. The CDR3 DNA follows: TGTGCCAGCAGCCCTACCCCCGGCAGGGGGCGAACTGAAGCTTTCTTT.

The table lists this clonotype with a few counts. CDR3 protein: CSVRPLAGGAETQYF. Written as DNA, the CDR3 is TGCAGCGTTCGCCCCCTAGCGGGGGGGGCCGAGACCCAGTACTTC. The chain links TRBV29-1 to TRBJ2-5; 12 nucleotides align to TRBD2. The CDR3 loop spans 15 amino acids. The V gene's germline CDR1 is SQVTM and CDR2 ANQGSEA. With 5 bases clipped from V and 5 bases from J, the junction kept 9 bases outside the gene matches.

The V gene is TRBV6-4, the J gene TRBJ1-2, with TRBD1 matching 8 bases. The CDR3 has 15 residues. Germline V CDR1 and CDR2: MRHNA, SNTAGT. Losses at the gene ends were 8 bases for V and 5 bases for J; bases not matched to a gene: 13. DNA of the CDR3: TGTGCCAGCTCTAGTCGGACAGGGAATATATATGGCTACACCTTC. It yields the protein CASSSRTGNIYGYTF.

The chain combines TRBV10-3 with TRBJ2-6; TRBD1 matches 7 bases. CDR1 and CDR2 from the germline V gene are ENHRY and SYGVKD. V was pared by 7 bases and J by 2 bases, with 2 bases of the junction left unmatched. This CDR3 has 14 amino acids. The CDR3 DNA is TGTGCCATCAAGGGGGCCGCTGGGGCCAACGTCCTGACTTTC. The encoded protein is CAIKGAAGANVLTF.

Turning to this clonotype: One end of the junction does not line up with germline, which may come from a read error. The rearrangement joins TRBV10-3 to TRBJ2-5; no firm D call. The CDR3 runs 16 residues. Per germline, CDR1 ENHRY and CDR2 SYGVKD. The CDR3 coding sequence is TGTGCCAGCAGTGAGGCCCCGGCGGTCCCCTGGGAGACCCAGTACTTC. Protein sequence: CASSEAPAVPWETQYF.

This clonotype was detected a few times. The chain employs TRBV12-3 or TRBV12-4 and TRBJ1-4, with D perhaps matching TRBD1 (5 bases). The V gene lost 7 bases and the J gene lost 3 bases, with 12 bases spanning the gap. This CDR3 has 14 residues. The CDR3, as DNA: TGTGCCAGCAATCAGGGTGACGCTAATGAAAAACTGTTTTTT. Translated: CASNQGDANEKLFF.

CDR3 amino acids: CASSLGLQAYEQYF. The CDR3 DNA follows: TGTGCCAGCAGCTTGGGACTACAGGCCTACGAGCAGTACTTC. This sequence joins TRBV7-2 and TRBJ2-7; 7 positions agree with TRBD2. J lost 2 bases, V lost 3 bases, and 4 bases had no gene match. CDR3 length: 14 residues. The germline CDR1 and CDR2 sequences are SGHTA and FQGNSA.

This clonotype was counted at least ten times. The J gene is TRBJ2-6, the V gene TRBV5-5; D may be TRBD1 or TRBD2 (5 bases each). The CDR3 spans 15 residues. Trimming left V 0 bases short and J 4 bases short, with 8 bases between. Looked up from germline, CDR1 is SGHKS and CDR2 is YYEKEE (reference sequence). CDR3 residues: CASSLDWDGANVLTF. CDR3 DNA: TGTGCCAGCAGCTTGGATTGGGACGGGGCCAACGTCCTGACTTTC.

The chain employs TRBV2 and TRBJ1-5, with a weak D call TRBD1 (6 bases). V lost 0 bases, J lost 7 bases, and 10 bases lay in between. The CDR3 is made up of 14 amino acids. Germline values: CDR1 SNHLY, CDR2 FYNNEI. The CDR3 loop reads CASSEASGDQPQHF. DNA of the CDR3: TGTGCCAGCAGTGAAGCATCAGGGGACCAGCCCCAGCATTTT.

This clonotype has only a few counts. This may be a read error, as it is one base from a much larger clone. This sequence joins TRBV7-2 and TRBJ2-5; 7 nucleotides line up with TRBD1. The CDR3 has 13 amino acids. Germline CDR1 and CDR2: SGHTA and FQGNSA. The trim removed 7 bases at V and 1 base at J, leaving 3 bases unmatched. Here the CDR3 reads CASNDRVQETQYF. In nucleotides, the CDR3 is TGTGCCAGCAACGACAGGGTCCAAGAGACCCAGTACTTC.

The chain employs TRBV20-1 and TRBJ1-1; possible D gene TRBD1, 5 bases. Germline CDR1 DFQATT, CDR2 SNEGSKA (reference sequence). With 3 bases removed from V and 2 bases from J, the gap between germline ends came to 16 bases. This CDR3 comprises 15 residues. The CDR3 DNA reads TGCAGTGCTAGTTCATTCGCTGGGGACAACACTGAAGCTTTCTTT. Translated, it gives CSASSFAGDNTEAFF.

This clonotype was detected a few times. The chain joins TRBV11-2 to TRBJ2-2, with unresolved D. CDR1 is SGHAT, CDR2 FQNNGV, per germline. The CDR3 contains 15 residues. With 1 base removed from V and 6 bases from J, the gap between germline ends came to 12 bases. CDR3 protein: CASSLALDGAGELFF. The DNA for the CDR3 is TGTGCCAGCAGCTTAGCCCTCGATGGGGCCGGGGAGCTGTTTTTT. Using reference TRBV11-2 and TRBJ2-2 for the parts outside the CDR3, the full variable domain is EAGVAQSPRYKIIEKRQSVAFWCNPISGHATLYWYQQILGQGPKLLIQFQNNGVVDDSQLPKDRFSAERLKGVDSTLKIQPAKLEDSAVYLCASSLALDGAGELFFGEGSRLTVL.

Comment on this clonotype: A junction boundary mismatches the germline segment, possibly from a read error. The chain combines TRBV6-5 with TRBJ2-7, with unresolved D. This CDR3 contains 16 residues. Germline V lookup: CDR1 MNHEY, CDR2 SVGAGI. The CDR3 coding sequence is TGTGCCATCAGTTACTCGTCGGTCATCCTCGGGTACGAGCAGTACTTC. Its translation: CAISYSSVILGYEQYF.

CDR3 loop: CASGPGQGYETQYF. For the CDR3, the DNA is TGTGCTAGTGGTCCGGGACAGGGGTATGAGACCCAGTACTTC. The chain combines TRBV12-5 with TRBJ2-5, with 10 bases aligning to TRBD1. CDR3 size: 14 residues. Germline V gene sequence: CDR1 LGHNT, CDR2 FRNRAP. The J segment lost 5 bases and the V segment lost 5 bases, leaving 5 bases of the junction unmatched.

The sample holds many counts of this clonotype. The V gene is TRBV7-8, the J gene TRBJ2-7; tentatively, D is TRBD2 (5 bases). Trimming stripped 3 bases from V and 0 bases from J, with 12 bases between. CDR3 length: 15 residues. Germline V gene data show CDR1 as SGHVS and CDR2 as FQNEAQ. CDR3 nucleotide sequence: TGTGCCAGCAGCTTGGGAGCCCTGAGCTCCTACGAGCAGTACTTC. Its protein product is CASSLGALSSYEQYF.

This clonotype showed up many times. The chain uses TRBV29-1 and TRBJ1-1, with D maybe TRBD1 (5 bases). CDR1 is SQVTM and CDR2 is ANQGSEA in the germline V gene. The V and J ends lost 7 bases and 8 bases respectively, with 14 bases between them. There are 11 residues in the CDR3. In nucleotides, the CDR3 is TGCAGCGCCGCTCGAGGGGTCGAAGCTTTCTTT. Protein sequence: CSAARGVEAFF.

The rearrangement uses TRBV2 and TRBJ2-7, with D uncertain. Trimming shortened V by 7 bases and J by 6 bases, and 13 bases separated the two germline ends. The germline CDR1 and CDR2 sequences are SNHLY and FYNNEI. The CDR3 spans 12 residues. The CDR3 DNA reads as TGTGCCAGCACGACCGATTTGCCCGAGCAGTACTTC. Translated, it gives CASTTDLPEQYF.

The CDR3 DNA follows: TGTGCCAGCAGTTTCAGGACAGGAATTGACGATGAGCAGTTCTTC. Its protein product is CASSFRTGIDDEQFF. The chain is built from TRBV6-1 and TRBJ2-7; 7 nucleotides match TRBD1. Judging by the DNA end, TRBJ2-1 fits better; the J call may be wrong. Per germline, CDR1 MNHNS and CDR2 SASEGT. The length of the CDR3 is 15 residues.

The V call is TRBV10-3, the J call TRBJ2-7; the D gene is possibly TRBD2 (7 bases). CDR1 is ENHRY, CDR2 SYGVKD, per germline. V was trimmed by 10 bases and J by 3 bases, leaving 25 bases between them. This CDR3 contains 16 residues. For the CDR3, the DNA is TGTGCCACCGGCACCCGAGGGGGGGGGCCGTTCTACGAGCAGTACTTC. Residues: CATGTRGGGPFYEQYF.

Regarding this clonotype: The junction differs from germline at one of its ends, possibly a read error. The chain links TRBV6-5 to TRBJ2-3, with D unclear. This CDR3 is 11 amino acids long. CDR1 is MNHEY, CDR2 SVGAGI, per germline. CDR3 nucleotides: TGTGCCAGCAGTTACCAAGATACGCAGTGTTTT. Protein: CASSYQDTQCF.

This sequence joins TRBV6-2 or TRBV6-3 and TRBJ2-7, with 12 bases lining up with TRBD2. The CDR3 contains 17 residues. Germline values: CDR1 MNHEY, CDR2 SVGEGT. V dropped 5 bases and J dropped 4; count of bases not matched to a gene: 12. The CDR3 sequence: CASSHIRTSGERYEQYF. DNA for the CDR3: TGTGCCAGCAGTCACATTCGGACTAGCGGGGAGCGGTACGAGCAGTACTTC.

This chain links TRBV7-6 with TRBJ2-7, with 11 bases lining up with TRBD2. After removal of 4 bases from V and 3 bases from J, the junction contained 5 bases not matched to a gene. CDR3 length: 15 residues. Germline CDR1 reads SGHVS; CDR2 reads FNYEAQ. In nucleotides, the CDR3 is TGTGCCAGCAGCTCGGGACTAGCGGCCTTCTACGAGCAGTACTTC. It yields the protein CASSSGLAAFYEQYF. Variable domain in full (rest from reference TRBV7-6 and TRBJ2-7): GAGVSQSPRYKVTKRGQDVALRCDPISGHVSLYWYRQALGQGPEFLTYFNYEAQQDKSGLPNDRFSAERPEGSISTLTIQRTEQRDSAMYRCASSSGLAAFYEQYFGPGTRLTVT.

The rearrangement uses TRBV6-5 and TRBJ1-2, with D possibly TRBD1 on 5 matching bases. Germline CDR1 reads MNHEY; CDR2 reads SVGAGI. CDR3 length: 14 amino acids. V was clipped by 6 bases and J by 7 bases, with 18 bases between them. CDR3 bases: TGTGCCAGCAGCACTAGAGGGACGGCCCTTGGCTACACCTTC. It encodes CASSTRGTALGYTF.

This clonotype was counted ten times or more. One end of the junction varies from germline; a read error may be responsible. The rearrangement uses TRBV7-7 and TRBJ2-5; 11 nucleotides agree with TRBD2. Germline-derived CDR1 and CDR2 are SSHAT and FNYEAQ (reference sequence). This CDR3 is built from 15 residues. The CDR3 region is CASTPWLAGGETQYF. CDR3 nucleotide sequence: TGTGCTAGCACGCCCTGGCTAGCGGGAGGAGAGACCCAGTACTTC. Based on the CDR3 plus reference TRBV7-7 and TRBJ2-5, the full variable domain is GAGVSQSPRYKVTKRGQDVTLRCDPISSHATLYWYQQALGQGPEFLTYFNYEAQPDKSGLPSDRFSAERPEGSISTLTIQRTEQRDSAMYRCASTPWLAGGETQYFGPGTRLLVL.

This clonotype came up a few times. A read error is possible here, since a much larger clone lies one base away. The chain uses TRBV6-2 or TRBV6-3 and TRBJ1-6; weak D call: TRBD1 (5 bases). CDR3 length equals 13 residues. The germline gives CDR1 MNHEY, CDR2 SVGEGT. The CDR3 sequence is CASRGPLNSPLLF. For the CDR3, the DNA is TGTGCCAGCAGGGGACCGCTAAATTCACCCCTCCTCTTT.

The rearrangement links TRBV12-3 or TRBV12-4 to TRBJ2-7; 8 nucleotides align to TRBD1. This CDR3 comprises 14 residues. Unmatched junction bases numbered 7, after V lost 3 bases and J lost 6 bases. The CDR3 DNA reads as TGTGCCAGCAGTTTTTCAGGGGGCAACGGCGAGCAGTACTTC. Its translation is CASSFSGGNGEQYF.

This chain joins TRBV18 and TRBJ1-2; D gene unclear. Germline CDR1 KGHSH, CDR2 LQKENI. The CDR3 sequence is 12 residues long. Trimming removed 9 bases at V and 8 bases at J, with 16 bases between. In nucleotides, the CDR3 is TGTGCCAGTACATCGGCTGAGGGAGGCTACACCTTC. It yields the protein CASTSAEGGYTF.

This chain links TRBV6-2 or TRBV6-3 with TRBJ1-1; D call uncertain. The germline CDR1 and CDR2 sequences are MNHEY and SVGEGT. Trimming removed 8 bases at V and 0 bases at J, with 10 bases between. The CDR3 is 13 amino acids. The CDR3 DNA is TGTGCCAGCTGGGGTCAGATGAACACTGAAGCTTTCTTT. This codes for CASWGQMNTEAFF.

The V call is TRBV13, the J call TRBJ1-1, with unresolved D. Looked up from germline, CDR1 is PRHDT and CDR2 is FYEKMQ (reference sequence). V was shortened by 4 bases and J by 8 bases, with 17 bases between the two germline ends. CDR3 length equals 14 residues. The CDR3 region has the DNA TGTGCCAGCAGCTCACCTTCGGTGTCAGTCGAAGCTTTCTTT. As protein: CASSSPSVSVEAFF. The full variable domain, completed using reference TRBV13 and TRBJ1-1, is AAGVIQSPRHLIKEKRETATLKCYPIPRHDTVYWYQQGPGQDPQFLISFYEKMQSDKGSIPDRFSAQQFSDYHSELNMSSLELGDSALYFCASSSPSVSVEAFFGQGTRLTVV.

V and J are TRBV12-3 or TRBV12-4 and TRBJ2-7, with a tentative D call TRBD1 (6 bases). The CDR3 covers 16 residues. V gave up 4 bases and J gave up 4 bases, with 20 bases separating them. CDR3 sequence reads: CASSYLRHGQKYEQYF. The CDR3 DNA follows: TGTGCCAGCAGTTACTTGAGACACGGACAGAAATACGAGCAGTACTTC.